The rows below give T cell receptor beta chains drawn from one sample of a study of cytomegalovirus exposure and HLA in healthy donors. Clones were read by immunoSEQ multiplex PCR, and TCRdb kept only the in-frame ones, dropping some. The sample has some 140,000 clones; almost 80% are singletons. Sequencing was performed on PBMCs. The receptors originated from a man aged 18 to 29 in good health and CMV-seronegative. CDR3s include the opening cysteine and the closing phenylalanine or tryptophan. The D gene is left open where the match is weak. The size of a clone is reported for some rows only, either as once, few or many, or as a class for expanded clones.

TRBJ2-1,TRBV7-8,-,few,CASSSMQIAGGNEQFF,TGTGCCAGCAGCTCCATGCAGATAGCAGGAGGGAATGAGCAGTTCTTC
TRBJ2-7,TRBV7-9,TRBD1,-,CASSLPGGTGERYEQYF,TGTGCCAGCAGCTTACCCGGAGGGACAGGGGAAAGATACGAGCAGTACTTC
TRBJ1-3,TRBV5-5,-,-,CASSFLGQRQMLGGNTIYF,TGTGCCAGCAGCTTTCTGGGTCAGCGGCAAATGCTTGGCGGAAACACCATATATTTT
TRBJ1-2,TRBV5-6,-,few,CASSLRFRYTF,TGTGCCAGCAGCTTGCGGTTTCGCTACACCTTC
TRBJ2-1,TRBV11-1,TRBD2,-,CASSRIGSGGTNEQFF,TGTGCCAGCAGCCGAATAGGTAGCGGGGGGACCAATGAGCAGTTCTTC
TRBJ1-6,TRBV7-2,-,-,CASSLHNNSPLHF,TGTGCCAGCAGCTTACACAATAATTCACCCCTCCACTTT
TRBJ2-7,TRBV10-3,TRBD1,-,CAINDDREHEQYF,TGTGCCATCAACGACGACAGGGAACACGAGCAGTACTTC
TRBJ2-7,TRBV4-1,-,-,CASSQYGRYYEQYF,TGCGCCAGCAGCCAATATGGCAGGTACTACGAGCAGTACTTC
TRBJ2-2,TRBV6-5,TRBD1,-,CASRPQGAGELFF,TGTGCCAGCAGACCACAGGGGGCCGGGGAGCTGTTTTTT
TRBJ1-5,TRBV6-5,TRBD1,-,CASSNSGTDNRPQHF,TGTGCCAGCAGTAATTCCGGGACAGATAATCGGCCCCAGCATTTT
TRBJ1-5,TRBV5-5,-,once,CASSFNLSPNQPQHF,TGTGCCAGCAGCTTTAATCTTTCCCCTAATCAGCCCCAGCATTTT